This TCR beta chain was recovered during a study of blood T cell repertoires in COVID-19 (dated by TCRdb to about 2020). Describing the broader study: The collaborator samples originated in the United States, Italy and Spain and spanned the acute and convalescent phases of COVID-19. The prospective study material was composed of cDNA or gDNA derived from T cells, B-cell-depleted T cells, or PBMCs. Deeply sampled blood TCRbeta repertoires from subjects exposed to, actively infected with, or recovered from COVID-19 were included in the dataset. The repertoires were released in a freely available public database intended as a resource for research on the immune response to SARS-CoV-2. The samples were drawn from two sources: the first 160 participants of the ongoing ImmuneRACE study, and fewer than 1,500 subjects contributed by 6 global collaborators. Sample metadata almost always included a de-identified subject ID, COVID-19 status, age in years and sex. Where HLA class I and class II types were available, the types were taken from metadata supplied by the sample provider, not from assay-based typing.

V ends up 1 base short and J 7 bases short, with an unmatched junction base count of 8. The CDR3 goes from the cysteine to the phenylalanine over 16 residues. CDR3 DNA is the only sequence kept; it has 48 bases, read in frame from the first base. In the germline V gene (reference sequence), CDR1 corresponds to LGHDT and CDR2 to YNNKEL. TCRbeta CDR3 regions were amplified from genomic DNA by means of the immunoSEQ Assay, a bias-controlled multiplex PCR. Under the source paper's analysis protocol: The number of nucleated cells in each sample was estimated from the amplification of reference gene primers within the assay. To quantify the absolute abundance of each unique TCRbeta CDR3 rearrangement, sequence reads were collapsed and filtered. For each sample, productive Simpson clonality was calculated as the square root of Simpson's diversity index over productive rearrangements. The clones in this table, taken by TCRdb from immuneACCESS, are in-frame only. Not every clone is retained; where verified, under half of the shortfall comes from an unresolved V gene, and the cause of the rest is unknown. Clonal size and the V and J genes are those of that table, whereas D and trimming came from the DNA. The sample table records 120,000 or so clones; 85% to 90% of these occur just once. Of the sample, 27% is held by the ten largest clones.

To note about this clone: No antigen is known for it. Per-nucleotide qualities are absent, and no much larger clonotype sits a single base away.

Collaborating institutions collected whole blood in K2EDTA tubes following their own protocols. For TCRbeta analysis, collaborator samples were shipped as frozen whole blood, as isolated PBMCs, or as DNA extracted from either sample type. Broad study findings and their caveats: How much clinical and demographic metadata was included differed by source and by participant, and the metadata was provided uncurated.

This sequence originates from a woman of 80 years or more with acute or convalescent COVID-19. This receptor chain uses TRBV3-1 (or the pseudogene TRBV3-2) and TRBJ2-1; the central 9 bases match TRBD2. Material for sequencing was peripheral blood. The CDR3 loop reads CASSQVLAGGPNEQFF. The base sequence is TGTGCCAGCAGCCAAGTACTGGCGGGGGGGCCGAATGAGCAGTTCTTC.